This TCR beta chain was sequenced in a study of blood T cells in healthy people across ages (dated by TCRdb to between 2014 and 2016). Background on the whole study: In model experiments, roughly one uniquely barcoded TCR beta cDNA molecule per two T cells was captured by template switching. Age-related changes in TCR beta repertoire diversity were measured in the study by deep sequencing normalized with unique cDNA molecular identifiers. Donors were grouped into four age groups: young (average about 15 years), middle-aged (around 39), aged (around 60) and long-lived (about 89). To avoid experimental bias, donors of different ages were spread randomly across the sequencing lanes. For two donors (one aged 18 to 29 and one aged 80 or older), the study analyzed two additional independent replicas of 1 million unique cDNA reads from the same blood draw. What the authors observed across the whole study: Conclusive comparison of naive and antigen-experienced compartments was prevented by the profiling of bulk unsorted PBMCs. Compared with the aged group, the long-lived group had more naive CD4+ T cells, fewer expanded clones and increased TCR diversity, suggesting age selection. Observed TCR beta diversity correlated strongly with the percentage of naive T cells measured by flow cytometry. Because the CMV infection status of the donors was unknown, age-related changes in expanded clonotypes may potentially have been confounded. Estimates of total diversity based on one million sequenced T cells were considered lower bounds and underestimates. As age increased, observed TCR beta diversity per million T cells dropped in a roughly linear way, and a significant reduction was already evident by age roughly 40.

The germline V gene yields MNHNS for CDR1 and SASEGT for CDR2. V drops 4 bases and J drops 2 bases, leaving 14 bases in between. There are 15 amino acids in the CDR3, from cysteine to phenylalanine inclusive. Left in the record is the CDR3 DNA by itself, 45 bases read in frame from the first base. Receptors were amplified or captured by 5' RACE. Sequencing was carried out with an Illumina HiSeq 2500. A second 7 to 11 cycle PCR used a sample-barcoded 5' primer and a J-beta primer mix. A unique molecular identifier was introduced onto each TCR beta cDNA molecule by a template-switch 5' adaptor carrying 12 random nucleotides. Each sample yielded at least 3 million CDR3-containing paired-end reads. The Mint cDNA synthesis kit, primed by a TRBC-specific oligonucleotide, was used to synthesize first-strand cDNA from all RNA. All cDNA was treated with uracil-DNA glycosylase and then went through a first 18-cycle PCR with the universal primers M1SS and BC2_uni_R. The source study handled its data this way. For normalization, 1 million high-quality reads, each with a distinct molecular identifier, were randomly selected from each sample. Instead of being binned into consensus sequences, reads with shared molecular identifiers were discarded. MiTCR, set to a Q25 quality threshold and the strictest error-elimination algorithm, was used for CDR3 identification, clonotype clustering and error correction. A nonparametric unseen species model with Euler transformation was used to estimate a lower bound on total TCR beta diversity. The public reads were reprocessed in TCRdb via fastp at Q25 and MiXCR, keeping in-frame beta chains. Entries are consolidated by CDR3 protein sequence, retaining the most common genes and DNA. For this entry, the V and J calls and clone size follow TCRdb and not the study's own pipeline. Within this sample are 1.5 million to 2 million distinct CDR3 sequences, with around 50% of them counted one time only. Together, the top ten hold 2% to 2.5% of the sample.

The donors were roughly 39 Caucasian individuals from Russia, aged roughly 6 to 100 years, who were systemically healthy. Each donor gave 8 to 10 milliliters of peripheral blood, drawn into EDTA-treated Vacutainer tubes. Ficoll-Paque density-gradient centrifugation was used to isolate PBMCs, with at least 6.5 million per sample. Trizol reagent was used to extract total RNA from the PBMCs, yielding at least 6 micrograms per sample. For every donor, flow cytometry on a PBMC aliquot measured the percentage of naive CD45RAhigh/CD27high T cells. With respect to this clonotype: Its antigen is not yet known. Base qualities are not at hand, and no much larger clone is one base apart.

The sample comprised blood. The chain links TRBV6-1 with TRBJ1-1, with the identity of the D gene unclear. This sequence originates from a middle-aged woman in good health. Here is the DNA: TGTGCCAGCAGTGGAATCTCCGGGATAAACACTGAAGCTTTCTTT. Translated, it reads CASSGISGINTEAFF.